The T cell receptor beta chain under discussion was sequenced for a study of T cells expressing NK-cell markers. Study context: According to the study, TCR beta repertoires originated from sorted CD3+CD56+NKG2C+, CD3+CD56+NKG2C- and CD3+CD56-NKG2C+ T cells. One of the eight sequenced donors was seronegative, whereas the other seven were HCMV-seropositive.

Note on this clonotype: The antigen remains undetermined.

TCRdb re-called the 5' RACE reads; one entry per CDR3 protein, DNA not given. The table counts 250,000 to 300,000 distinct CDR3 sequences; roughly 4.2% lies in the top ten. Points from the study as a whole: The study did not resolve the HCMV specificity of expanded NKG2C+ T cell clones. The CD3+CD56-NKG2C+ fraction of four donors was likewise dominated by these clonotypes.

Germline V lookup: CDR1 DFQATT, CDR2 SNEGSKA (reference sequence). This CDR3 is built from 11 residues. Material: blood T cells: a sorted CD56 or NKG2C T cell subset, CD4+ or CD8+ T cells, or bulk PBMC T cells (not recorded which). This chain connects TRBV20-1 to TRBJ2-5. This sequence was found in a woman between 18 and 70 years old in good health. CDR3 region: CSARDGETQYF.